This T cell receptor (beta chain) derives from a study of T cell clusters in autoimmune cytopenias (dated by TCRdb to between 2018 and 2020). Regarding the complete study: A median TRB sequencing depth of 50,000 or so reads per sample was reached, and a median of approximately 2,300 distinct TRB clonotypes per sample was obtained. The study was designed to test whether a disease-specific immune repertoire signature usable as a blood-based biomarker is carried by autoimmune cytopenia patients. Peripheral blood TRB and IGH repertoires were sequenced in autoimmune cytopenia patients at active disease and during treatment follow-up, alongside healthy, CLL and autoimmune hepatitis controls.

For each sample, TRB amplification used 250 to 300 ng of peripheral blood genomic DNA, equal to roughly 38,000 genome equivalents. The paper's findings and limits, for the study overall: GLIPH results suggested that primary autoimmune cytopenia patients were missing physiological T cell clusters, with around 51 clusters found only in healthy donors compared with approximately 16 found only in patients. TRB repertoire shifts, with less even repertoires observed in secondary cytopenia and CLL, were mostly attributed to lymphoma bias rather than autoimmunity. Approximately 3-fold more exclusive TRB clusters were observed in healthy donors than in active autoimmune hepatitis patients, consistent with an autoimmunity-wide signature. The cluster-lack signature was not observed for secondary cytopenia versus CLL, as the signature was apparently masked by the dominant lymphoma-associated repertoire. The T cell clusters were only ever defined in silico, so experimental validation of their functional role was still needed.

TRB rearrangements were amplified by multiplex PCR using a touch-down protocol with TRB-A and TRB-B primer pools mixed in one tube. Illumina adapters and sample indices were added to the amplicons through two consecutive PCR reactions using Phusion HS II polymerase. The amplicons were purified from gel with the NucleoSpin Gel and PCR Clean-up kit, after which the amplicons were quantified by Qubit and checked for quality on an Agilent 2100 Bioanalyzer. Sequencing of the libraries was done on an Illumina MiSeq with paired-end, single-indexed, 600-cycle runs. From the authors' description of their analysis: MiXCR version 2.1.12, together with the default MiXCR reference library, was used to align and assemble the TRB reads. A clone was defined by each unique CDR3 nucleotide sequence, and the analysis included only productive sequences supported by at least two reads. Repertoire diversity was assessed with alpha-parameterized diversity profiles (alpha 0 to 5), including the Shannon (alpha 1) and Simpson (alpha 2) indices, which were computed with an R script. The tcR package was used to compute combinatorial TRB VJ usage, and cohorts were compared on this usage by principal component analysis with ade4. Using GLIPH, TCRbeta CDR3s were clustered on pairs of cohorts matched for age and read depth, and a Wilcoxon test was used to compare cluster frequencies. Each entry corresponds to one CDR3 protein sequence from reads that TCRdb reprocessed, and DNA is not given. TCRdb, rather than the study authors, made the V and J calls. Per the sample table, the count is about 2,500 distinct CDR3 sequences. Approximately 59% of the sample goes to the ten largest clones.

Details on this clonotype: The target of this receptor is not known.

The material sequenced was peripheral blood. This clonotype was sampled from a human donor with an autoimmune cytopenia or autoimmune hepatitis (not recorded which).

The CDR3 loop reads CASSTNPRQETQYF. The chain is encoded by TRBV5-1 joined to TRBJ2-5. Its CDR3 holds 14 amino acids, cysteine through phenylalanine. No DNA has been recorded. CDR1 and CDR2 were assigned from the germline V gene as SGHRS and YFSETQ.